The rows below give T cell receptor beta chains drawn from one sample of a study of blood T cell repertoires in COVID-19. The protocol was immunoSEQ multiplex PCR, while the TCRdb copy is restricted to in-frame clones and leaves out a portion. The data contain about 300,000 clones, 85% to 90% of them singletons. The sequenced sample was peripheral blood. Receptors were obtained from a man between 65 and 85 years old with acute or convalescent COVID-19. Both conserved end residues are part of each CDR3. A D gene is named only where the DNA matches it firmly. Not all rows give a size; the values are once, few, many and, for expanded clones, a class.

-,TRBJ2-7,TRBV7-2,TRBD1,TGTGCCAGCAGCGCAGGGACAGGGGACGAGCAGTACTTC,CASSAGTGDEQYF
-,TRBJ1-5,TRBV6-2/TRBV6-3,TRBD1,TGTGCCAGCAGCAACGGACAGGCATATAGCAATCAGCCCCAGCATTTT,CASSNGQAYSNQPQHF
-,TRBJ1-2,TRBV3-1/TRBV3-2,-,TGTGCCAGCAGCCAAGAAAGGGGCGGTGGCTACACCTTC,CASSQERGGGYTF
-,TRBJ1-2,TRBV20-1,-,TGCAGTGCTAGCACCTATCGGGGCTACACCTTC,CSASTYRGYTF
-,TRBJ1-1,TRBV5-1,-,TGCGCCAGCAGCTTCGAAGGGAGTAGGACTGAAGCTTTCTTT,CASSFEGSRTEAFF
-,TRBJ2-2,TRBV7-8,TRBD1,TGTGCCAGCAGCTTCCGGGACAGGCTTGCCGGGGAGCTGTTTTTT,CASSFRDRLAGELFF
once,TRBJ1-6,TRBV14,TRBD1,TGTGCCAGCAATCGAGGACCGGGACAGCTCAATTCACCCCTCCACTTT,CASNRGPGQLNSPLHF
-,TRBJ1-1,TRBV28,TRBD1,TGTGCCAGCACCCGAACAGGGGGTCGCACTGAAGCTTTCTTT,CASTRTGGRTEAFF
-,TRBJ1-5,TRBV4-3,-,TGCGCCAGCAGCCAAACCCAGGGTGGTGTTCAGCCCCAGCATTTT,CASSQTQGGVQPQHF
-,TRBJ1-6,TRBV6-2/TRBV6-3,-,TGTGCCAGCAGTAGGGGCCCCTCACCCCTCCACTTT,CASSRGPSPLHF
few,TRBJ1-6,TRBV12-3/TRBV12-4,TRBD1,TGTGCCAGCAGCCTGGACAGGGTTTCACCCCTCCACTTT,CASSLDRVSPLHF
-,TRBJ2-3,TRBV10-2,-,TGCGCCAGCAGTGGGGCTAGCGTCTCAGATACGCAGTATTTT,CASSGASVSDTQYF
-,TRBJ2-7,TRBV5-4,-,TGTGCCAGCAGCCCCGATGAGGGCTCCTACGAGCAGTACTTC,CASSPDEGSYEQYF
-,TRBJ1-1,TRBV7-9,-,TGTGCCAGCAGCTTAGCGGTAACAGGGAGGGCCACTGAAGCTTTCTTT,CASSLAVTGRATEAFF
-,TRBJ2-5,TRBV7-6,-,TGTGCCAGCAGCTTAGGGTCACGGGGGAGCCCTCAAGAGACCCAGTACTTC,CASSLGSRGSPQETQYF
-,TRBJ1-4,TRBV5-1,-,TGCGCCAGCAGCTTGGAGGCGGAAGAAAAACTGTTTTTT,CASSLEAEEKLFF
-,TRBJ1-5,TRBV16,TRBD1,TGTGCCAGCAGCCTGGACAGGACTGGGGAGCCCCAGCATTTT,CASSLDRTGEPQHF
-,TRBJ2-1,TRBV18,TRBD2,TGTGCCAGCTCACCCCGGGGACTAGCGTGGAGTGAGCAGTTCTTC,CASSPRGLAWSEQFF
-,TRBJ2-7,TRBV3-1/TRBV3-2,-,TGTGCCAGCAGCCAAGCCCATGGAGCAACAGGGCTCGAGCAGTACTTC,CASSQAHGATGLEQYF
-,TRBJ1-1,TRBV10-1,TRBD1,TGCGCCAGCAGTAAAACCGGGACAGGGGTCCTCGGAACTGAAGCTTTCTTT,CASSKTGTGVLGTEAFF
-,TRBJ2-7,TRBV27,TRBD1,TGTGCCAGCAGTTCCCCCGAGACAGGGGACGAGCAGTACTTC,CASSSPETGDEQYF
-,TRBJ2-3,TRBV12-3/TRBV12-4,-,TGTGCCAGCAGTGGACTCCTCACAGATACGCAGTATTTT,CASSGLLTDTQYF
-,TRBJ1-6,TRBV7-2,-,TGTGCCAGCAGCTTGAACGCGGGCAGGGGAAATTCACCCCTCCACTTT,CASSLNAGRGNSPLHF
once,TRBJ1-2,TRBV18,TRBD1,TGTGCCAGCTCACCCGACTCGACAGGGGTGAATGGCTACACCTTC,CASSPDSTGVNGYTF
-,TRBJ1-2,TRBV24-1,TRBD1,TGTGCCACCAGTGACAACCCCCAGACAGGGTACTATGGCTACACCTTC,CATSDNPQTGYYGYTF
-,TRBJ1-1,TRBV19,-,TGTGCCAGTAGTACCCAAAGGACAGCAGCCTTGAACACTGAAGCTTTCTTT,CASSTQRTAALNTEAFF
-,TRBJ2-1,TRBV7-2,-,TGTGCCAGCAGCTTAGCCTTGGCAGGGGCAGCCAGTAAGCAGTTCTTC,CASSLALAGAASKQFF
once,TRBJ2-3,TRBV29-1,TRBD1,TGCAGCGTTGTATTAGTGGGACAGGGGGCCACAGATACGCAGTATTTT,CSVVLVGQGATDTQYF
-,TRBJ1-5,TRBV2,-,TGTGCCAGCACCCAGGGTCAGTTACATCAGCCCCAGCATTTT,CASTQGQLHQPQHF
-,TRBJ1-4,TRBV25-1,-,TGTGCCAGCAGACCTGGGGGGACAACTAATGAAAAACTGTTTTTT,CASRPGGTTNEKLFF
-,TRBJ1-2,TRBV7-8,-,TGTGCCAGCAGCCAATTGGGCGGGGGTACGGGCTATGGCTACACCTTC,CASSQLGGGTGYGYTF
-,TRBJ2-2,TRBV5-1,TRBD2,TGCGCCAGCAGCGGACTAGCGGGAGGGCCGAACACCGGGGAGCTGTTTTTT,CASSGLAGGPNTGELFF
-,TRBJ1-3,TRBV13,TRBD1,TGTGCCAGCAGCTTTCGCCTCCGGGACAGCTCTGGAAACACCATATATTTT,CASSFRLRDSSGNTIYF